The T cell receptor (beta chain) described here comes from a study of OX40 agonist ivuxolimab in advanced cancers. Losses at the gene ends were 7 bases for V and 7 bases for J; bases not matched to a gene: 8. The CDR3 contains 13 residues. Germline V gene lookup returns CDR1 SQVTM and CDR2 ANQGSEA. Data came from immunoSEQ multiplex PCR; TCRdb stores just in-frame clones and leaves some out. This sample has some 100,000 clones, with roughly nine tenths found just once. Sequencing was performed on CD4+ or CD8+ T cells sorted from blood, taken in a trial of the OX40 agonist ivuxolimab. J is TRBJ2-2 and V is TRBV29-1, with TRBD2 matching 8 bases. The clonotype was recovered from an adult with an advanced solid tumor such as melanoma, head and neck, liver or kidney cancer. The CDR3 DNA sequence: TGCAGCGCCGTCAAGCGGGAGCACGGGGAGCTGTTTTTT. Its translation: CSAVKREHGELFF.